Listed below are T cell receptor beta chains from one sample, sequenced in a study of cytomegalovirus exposure and HLA in healthy donors. Profiling relied on immunoSEQ multiplex PCR, and the TCRdb table lists in-frame clones only, not all of them. Of 150,000 to 200,000 clones in the sample, about 80% were seen once. Sequencing was performed on PBMCs. These receptors all come from a man between 35 and 55 years old in good health and CMV-seronegative. Both conserved end residues are part of each CDR3. Each record gives: J gene, D gene, V gene, clone size, CDR3 protein, CDR3 DNA. D genes are given only for firm matches. Clone size is not always given. Where it is, it says once, few, many or a class for expanded clones.

TRBJ2-2 | . | TRBV7-2 | . | CASSYTGTLNTGELFF | TGTGCCAGCAGCTACACCGGGACTCTCAACACCGGGGAGCTGTTTTTT
TRBJ1-1 | TRBD1 | TRBV6-5 | once | CASITTGAMNTEAFF | TGTGCCAGCATCACGACAGGGGCCATGAACACTGAAGCTTTCTTT
TRBJ2-1 | TRBD1 | TRBV2 | . | CASRLQGVLTYNEQFF | TGTGCCAGCAGATTACAGGGGGTATTAACCTACAATGAGCAGTTCTTC
TRBJ1-5 | TRBD1 | TRBV11-3 | . | CASSLGSGTGNQPQHF | TGTGCCAGCAGCCTAGGGTCCGGGACAGGGAATCAGCCCCAGCATTTT
TRBJ1-2 | TRBD1 | TRBV4-3 | few | CASSRGTGGLNYGYTF | TGCGCCAGCAGCCGGGGGACAGGGGGATTAAACTATGGCTACACCTTC
TRBJ2-7 | TRBD1 | TRBV9 | . | CASSVGDRAGYEQYF | TGTGCCAGCAGCGTCGGGGACAGGGCAGGCTACGAGCAGTACTTC
TRBJ2-2 | . | TRBV7-3 | . | CASSPTSPTGELFF | TGTGCCAGCAGCCCGACTAGTCCCACCGGGGAGCTGTTTTTT
TRBJ2-7 | TRBD1 | TRBV14 | . | CASSMATGGARQYF | TGTGCCAGCAGCATGGCCACAGGGGGCGCCCGGCAGTACTTC
TRBJ1-2 | TRBD1 | TRBV4-1 | . | CASSPFGDRGSNYGYTF | TGCGCCAGCAGCCCCTTTGGGGACAGGGGGTCTAACTATGGCTACACCTTC
TRBJ1-5 | . | TRBV7-2 | . | CASSPQDNQPQHF | TGTGCCAGCAGCCCACAGGACAATCAGCCCCAGCATTTT
TRBJ1-2 | TRBD1 | TRBV6-1 | few | CASRTGDSTYYGYTF | TGTGCCAGCAGGACTGGGGACAGCACATACTATGGCTACACCTTC
TRBJ1-2 | . | TRBV9 | . | CASSVDSYGYTF | TGTGCCAGCAGCGTCGACAGCTATGGCTACACCTTC
TRBJ2-1 | . | TRBV28 | . | CASSLTPNEQFF | TGTGCCAGCAGCCTCACACCCAATGAGCAGTTCTTC
TRBJ2-1 | TRBD2 | TRBV5-1 | . | CASSLQRLAGWEQFF | TGCGCCAGCAGCTTGCAGCGACTAGCGGGGTGGGAGCAGTTCTTC
TRBJ2-3 | TRBD2 | TRBV7-2 | . | CASSLSRTSGATDTQYF | TGTGCCAGCAGCCTAAGCCGGACTAGCGGCGCCACAGATACGCAGTATTTT
TRBJ1-1 | . | TRBV30 | once | CAWRVFGSMNTEAFF | TGTGCCTGGAGGGTCTTTGGCTCGATGAACACTGAAGCTTTCTTT
TRBJ2-2 | TRBD1 | TRBV28 | . | CASSSDRTSNTGELFF | TGTGCCAGCAGTTCGGACAGGACCTCGAACACCGGGGAGCTGTTTTTT
TRBJ1-3 | . | TRBV7-9 | . | CASSSGDGNTIYF | TGTGCCAGCAGTTCCGGTGATGGAAACACCATATATTTT